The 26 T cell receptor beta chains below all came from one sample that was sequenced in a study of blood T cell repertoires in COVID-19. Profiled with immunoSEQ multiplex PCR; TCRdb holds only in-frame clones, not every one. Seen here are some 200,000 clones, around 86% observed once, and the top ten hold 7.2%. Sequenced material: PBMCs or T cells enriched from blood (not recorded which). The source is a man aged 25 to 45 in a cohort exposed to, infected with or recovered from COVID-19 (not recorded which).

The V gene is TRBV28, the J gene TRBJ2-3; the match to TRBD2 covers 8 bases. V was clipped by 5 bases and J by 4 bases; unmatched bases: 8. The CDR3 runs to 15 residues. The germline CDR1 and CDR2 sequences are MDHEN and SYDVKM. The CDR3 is CASSLLGGAADTQYF. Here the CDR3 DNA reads TGTGCCAGCAGTCTCCTCGGGGGGGCCGCAGATACGCAGTATTTT.

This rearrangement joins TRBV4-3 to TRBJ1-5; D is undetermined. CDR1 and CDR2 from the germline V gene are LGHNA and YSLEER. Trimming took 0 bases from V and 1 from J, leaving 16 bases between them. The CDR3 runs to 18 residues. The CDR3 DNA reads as TGCGCCAGCAGCCAAGATTTTGGAGGTAGTTTGAGCAATCAGCCCCAGCATTTT. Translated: CASSQDFGGSLSNQPQHF.

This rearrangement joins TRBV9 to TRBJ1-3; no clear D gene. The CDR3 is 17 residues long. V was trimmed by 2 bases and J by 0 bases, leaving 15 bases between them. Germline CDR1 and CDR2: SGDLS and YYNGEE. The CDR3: CASSVGGSRHSGNTIYF. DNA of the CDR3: TGTGCCAGCAGCGTCGGTGGCAGCCGACACTCTGGAAACACCATATATTTT.

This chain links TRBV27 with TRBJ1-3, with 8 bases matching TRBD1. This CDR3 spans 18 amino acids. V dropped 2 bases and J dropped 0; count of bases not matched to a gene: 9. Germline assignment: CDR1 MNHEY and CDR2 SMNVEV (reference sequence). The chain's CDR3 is CASSLRGDRLSSGNTIYF. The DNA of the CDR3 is TGTGCCAGCAGTTTACGAGGGGACAGGTTAAGCTCTGGAAACACCATATATTTT.

The CDR3 DNA reads TGTGCCAGCAACTCTCTTAACCTCTCCTACGAGCAGTACTTC. It specifies CASNSLNLSYEQYF. The J gene is TRBJ2-7, the V gene TRBV11-2; D uncertain. Trimming took off 7 bases at V and 0 bases at J, with 13 bases between the two ends. Germline V lookup: CDR1 SGHAT, CDR2 FQNNGV. This CDR3 comprises 14 residues.

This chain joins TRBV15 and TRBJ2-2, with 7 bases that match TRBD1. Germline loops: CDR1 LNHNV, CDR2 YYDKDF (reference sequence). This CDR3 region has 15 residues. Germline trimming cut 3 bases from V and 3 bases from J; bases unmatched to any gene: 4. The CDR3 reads CATSSYDRDTGELFF. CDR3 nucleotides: TGTGCCACCAGCAGCTACGACAGGGACACCGGGGAGCTGTTTTTT.

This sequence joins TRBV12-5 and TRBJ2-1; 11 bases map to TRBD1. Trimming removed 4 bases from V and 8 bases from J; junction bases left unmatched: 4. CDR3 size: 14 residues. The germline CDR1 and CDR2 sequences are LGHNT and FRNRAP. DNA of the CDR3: TGTGCTAGTGGTTCGGGACAGGGGGTAGATGAGCAGTTCTTC. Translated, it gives CASGSGQGVDEQFF.

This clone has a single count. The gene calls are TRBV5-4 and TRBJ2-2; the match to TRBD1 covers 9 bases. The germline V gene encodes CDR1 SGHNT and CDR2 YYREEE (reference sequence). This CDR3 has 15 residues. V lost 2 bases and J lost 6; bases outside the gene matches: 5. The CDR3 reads CASSFRDREAGELFF. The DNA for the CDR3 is TGTGCCAGCAGCTTCCGGGACAGGGAAGCCGGGGAGCTGTTTTTT.

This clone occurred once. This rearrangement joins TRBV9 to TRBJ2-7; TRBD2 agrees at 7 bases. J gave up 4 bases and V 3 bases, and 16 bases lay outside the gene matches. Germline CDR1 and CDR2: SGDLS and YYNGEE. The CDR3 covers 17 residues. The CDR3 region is CASSARASSGLRYEQYF. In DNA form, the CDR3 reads TGTGCCAGCAGCGCAAGGGCCAGTAGCGGGTTAAGATACGAGCAGTACTTC.

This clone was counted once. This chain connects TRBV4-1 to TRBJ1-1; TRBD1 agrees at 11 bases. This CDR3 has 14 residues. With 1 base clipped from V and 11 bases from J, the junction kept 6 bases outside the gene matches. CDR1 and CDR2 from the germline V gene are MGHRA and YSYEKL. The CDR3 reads CASSQVGTGGEAFF. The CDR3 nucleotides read TGCGCCAGCAGCCAAGTCGGGACAGGGGGTGAGGCTTTCTTT.

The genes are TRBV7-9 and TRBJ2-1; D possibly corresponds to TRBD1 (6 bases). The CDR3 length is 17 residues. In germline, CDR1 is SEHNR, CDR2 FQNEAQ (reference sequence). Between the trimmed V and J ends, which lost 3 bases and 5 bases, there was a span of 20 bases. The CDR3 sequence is CASSFSSLRGRNNEQFF. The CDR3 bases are TGTGCCAGCAGCTTCTCATCTTTGAGGGGGAGAAACAATGAGCAGTTCTTC.

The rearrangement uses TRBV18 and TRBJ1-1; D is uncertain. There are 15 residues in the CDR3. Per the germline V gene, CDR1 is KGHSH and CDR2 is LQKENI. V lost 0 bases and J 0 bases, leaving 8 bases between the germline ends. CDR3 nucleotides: TGTGCCAGCTCACCACCGACAAGCATGAACACTGAAGCTTTCTTT. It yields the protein CASSPPTSMNTEAFF.

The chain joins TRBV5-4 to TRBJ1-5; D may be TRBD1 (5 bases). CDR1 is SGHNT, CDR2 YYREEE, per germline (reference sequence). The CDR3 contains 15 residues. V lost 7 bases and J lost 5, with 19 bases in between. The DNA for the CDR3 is TGTGCCAGCTCGGTCGGGGGTAAGAAGGATCAGCCCCAGCATTTT. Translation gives CASSVGGKKDQPQHF.

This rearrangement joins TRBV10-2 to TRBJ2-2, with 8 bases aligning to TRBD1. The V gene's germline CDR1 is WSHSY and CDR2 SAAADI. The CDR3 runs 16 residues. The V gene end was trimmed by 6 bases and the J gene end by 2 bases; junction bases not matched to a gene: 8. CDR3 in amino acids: CASRKRQGLNTGELFF. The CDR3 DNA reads TGCGCCAGCAGAAAAAGACAGGGGTTAAACACCGGGGAGCTGTTTTTT.

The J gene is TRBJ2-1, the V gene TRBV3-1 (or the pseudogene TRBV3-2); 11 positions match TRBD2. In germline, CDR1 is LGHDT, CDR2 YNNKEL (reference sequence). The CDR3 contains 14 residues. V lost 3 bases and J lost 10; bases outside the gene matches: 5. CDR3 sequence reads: CASSQTSGIWEQFF. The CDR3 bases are TGTGCCAGCAGCCAGACTAGCGGGATCTGGGAGCAGTTCTTC.

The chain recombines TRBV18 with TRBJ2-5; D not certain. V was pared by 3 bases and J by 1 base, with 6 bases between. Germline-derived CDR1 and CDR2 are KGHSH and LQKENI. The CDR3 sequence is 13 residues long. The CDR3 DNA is TGTGCCAGCTCACCGGAGAGCCAAGAGACCCAGTACTTC. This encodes CASSPESQETQYF.

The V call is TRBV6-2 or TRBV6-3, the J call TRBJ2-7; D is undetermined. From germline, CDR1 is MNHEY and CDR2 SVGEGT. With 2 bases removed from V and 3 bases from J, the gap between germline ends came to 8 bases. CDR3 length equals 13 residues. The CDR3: CASSYLGFYEQYF. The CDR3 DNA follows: TGTGCCAGCAGTTACCTAGGATTCTACGAGCAGTACTTC.

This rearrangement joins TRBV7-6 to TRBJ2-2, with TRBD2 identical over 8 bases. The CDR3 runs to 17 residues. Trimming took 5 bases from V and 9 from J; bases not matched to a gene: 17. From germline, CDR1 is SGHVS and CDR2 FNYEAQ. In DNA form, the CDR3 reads TGTGCCAGCAGCCCCTTTGTATCCCGGGGGGGGGAACGGGAGCTGTTTTTT. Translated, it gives CASSPFVSRGGERELFF.

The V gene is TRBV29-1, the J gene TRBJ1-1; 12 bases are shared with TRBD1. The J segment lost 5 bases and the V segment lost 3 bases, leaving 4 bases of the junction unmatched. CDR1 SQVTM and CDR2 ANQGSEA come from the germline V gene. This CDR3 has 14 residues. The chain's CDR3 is CSVEGQGARTEAFF. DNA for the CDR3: TGCAGCGTTGAGGGACAGGGGGCGCGGACTGAAGCTTTCTTT.

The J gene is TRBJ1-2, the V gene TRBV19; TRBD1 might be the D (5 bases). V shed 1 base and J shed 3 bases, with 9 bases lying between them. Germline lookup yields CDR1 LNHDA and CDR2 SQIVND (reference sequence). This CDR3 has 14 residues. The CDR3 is CASSIGVGDYGYTF. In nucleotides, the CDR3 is TGTGCCAGTAGTATAGGGGTAGGGGACTATGGCTACACCTTC.

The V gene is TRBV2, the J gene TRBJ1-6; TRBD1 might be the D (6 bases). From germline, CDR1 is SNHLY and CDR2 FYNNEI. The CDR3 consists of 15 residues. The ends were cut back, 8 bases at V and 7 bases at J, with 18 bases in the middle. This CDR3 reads CASAPGVTQNSPLHF. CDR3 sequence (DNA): TGTGCCAGCGCGCCAGGGGTGACCCAAAATTCACCCCTCCACTTT.

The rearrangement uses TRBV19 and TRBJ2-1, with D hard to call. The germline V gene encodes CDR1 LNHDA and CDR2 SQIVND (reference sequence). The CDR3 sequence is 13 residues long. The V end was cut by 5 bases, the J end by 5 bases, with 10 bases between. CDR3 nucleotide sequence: TGTGCCAGTAGTCTGAGCATCGACAATGAGCAGTTCTTC. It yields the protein CASSLSIDNEQFF.

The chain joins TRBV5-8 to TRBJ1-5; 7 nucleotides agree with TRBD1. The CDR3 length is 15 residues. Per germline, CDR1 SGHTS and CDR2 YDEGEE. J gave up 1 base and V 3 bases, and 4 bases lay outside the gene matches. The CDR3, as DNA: TGTGCCAGCAGCTACAGGGGAGGCAGCAATCAGCCCCAGCATTTT. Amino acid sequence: CASSYRGGSNQPQHF.

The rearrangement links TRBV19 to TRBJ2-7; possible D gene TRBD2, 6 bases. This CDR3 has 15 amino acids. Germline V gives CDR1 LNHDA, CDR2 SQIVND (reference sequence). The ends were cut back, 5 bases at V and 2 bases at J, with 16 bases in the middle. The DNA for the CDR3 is TGTGCCAGTAGTGCGTCCTTCGGAGGGACCTACGAGCAGTACTTC. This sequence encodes CASSASFGGTYEQYF.

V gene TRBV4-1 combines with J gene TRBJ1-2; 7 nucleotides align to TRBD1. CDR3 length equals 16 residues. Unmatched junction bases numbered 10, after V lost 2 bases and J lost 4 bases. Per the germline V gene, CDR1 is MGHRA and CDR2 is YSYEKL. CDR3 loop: CASSQPLQGLFYGYTF. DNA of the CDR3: TGCGCCAGCAGCCAACCATTACAGGGGCTATTCTATGGCTACACCTTC.

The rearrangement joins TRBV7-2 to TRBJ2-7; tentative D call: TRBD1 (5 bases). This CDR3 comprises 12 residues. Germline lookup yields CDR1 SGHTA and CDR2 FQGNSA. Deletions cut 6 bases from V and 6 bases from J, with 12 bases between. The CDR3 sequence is CASSVPGLEQYF. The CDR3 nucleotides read TGTGCCAGCAGTGTCCCAGGGCTCGAGCAGTACTTC.